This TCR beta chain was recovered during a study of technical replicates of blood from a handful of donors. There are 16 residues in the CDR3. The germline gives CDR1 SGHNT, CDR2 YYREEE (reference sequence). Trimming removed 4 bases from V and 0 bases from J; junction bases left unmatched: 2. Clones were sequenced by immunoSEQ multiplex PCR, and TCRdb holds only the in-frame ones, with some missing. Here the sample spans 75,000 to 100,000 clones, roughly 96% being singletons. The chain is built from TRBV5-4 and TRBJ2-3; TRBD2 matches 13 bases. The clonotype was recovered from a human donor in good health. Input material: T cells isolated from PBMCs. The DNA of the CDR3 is TGTGCCAGCAGCCAGGGACTAGCGGGGAGCACAGATACGCAGTATTTT. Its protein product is CASSQGLAGSTDTQYF.